This paragraph reports one T cell receptor beta chain. This entry is derived from a study of immune evolution from preneoplasia to lung adenocarcinoma. The wider study: HLA loss of heterozygosity: about 7% AIS, about 14% MIA, more than 25% ADC, none AAH.

Profiled with immunoSEQ multiplex PCR; TCRdb holds only in-frame clones, not every one. The table lists some 2,000 clones, roughly 83% of them singletons, with roughly 8% in the top ten. This CDR3 spans 15 amino acids. Trimming shortened V by 4 bases and J by 4 bases, and 15 bases separated the two germline ends. Germline loops: CDR1 SGHRS, CDR2 YFSETQ. Nucleic acids came from premalignant or tumor cells enriched by macro-dissection. This sequence was found in a donor aged 70 or over with lung adenocarcinoma. Material: FFPE tissue from an adenomatous hyperplasia lung lesion. Subset: atypical adenomatous hyperplasia (AAH), lung preneoplasia. The genes are TRBV5-1 and TRBJ2-1, with D possibly TRBD2 on 6 matching bases. The CDR3 nucleotides read TGCGCCAGCAGCCCTACGGGACTGGAGTACAATGAGCAGTTCTTC. The encoded protein is CASSPTGLEYNEQFF. Variable domain in full (rest from reference TRBV5-1 and TRBJ2-1): KAGVTQTPRYLIKTRGQQVTLSCSPISGHRSVSWYQQTPGQGLQFLFEYFSETQRNKGNFPGRFSGRQFSNSRSEMNVSTLELGDSALYLCASSPTGLEYNEQFFGPGTRLTVL.